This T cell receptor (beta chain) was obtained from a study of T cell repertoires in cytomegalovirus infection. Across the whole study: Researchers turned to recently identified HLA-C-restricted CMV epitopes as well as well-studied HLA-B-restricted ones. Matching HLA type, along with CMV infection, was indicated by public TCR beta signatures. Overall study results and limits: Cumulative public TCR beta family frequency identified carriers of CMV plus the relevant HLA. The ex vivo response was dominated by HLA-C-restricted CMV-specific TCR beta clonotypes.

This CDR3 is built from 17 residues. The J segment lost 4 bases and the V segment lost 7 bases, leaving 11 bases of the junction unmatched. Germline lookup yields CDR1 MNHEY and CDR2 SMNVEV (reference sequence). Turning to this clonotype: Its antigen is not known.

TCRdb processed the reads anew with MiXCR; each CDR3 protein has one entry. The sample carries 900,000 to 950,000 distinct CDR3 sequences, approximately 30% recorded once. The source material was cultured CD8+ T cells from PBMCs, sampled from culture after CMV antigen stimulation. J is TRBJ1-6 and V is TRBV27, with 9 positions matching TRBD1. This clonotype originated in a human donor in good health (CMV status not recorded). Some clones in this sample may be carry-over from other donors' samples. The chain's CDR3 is CASKRSGTGSYNSPLHF. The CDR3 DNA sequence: TGTGCCAGCAAAAGATCCGGGACAGGGAGTTATAATTCACCCCTCCACTTT.